The present T cell receptor beta chain was sequenced within a study of T cells in localized non-small cell lung cancer. Regarding the study as a whole: Increased T cell density in blood showed an association with longer overall survival. Uninvolved adjacent lung had higher T cell clonality than tumor and all other tissues.

The protocol was immunoSEQ multiplex PCR, while the TCRdb copy is restricted to in-frame clones and leaves out a portion. The data show some 33,000 clones, about four fifths seen once. This clone was seen only a few times. Antigen unknown. Per germline, CDR1 MNHEY and CDR2 SVGAGI. V was trimmed by 3 bases and J by 1 base, leaving 9 bases between them. The CDR3 is 14 residues long. This receptor was obtained from a male donor at least 60 years old with stage III squamous cell lung carcinoma. The rearrangement uses TRBV6-5 and TRBJ1-1; D is unclear. Sample: peripheral blood, taken before any cancer treatment. CDR3 protein: CASSYGAGNTEAFF. CDR3 DNA sequence: TGTGCCAGCAGTTATGGTGCGGGGAACACTGAAGCTTTCTTT.